Given below is one T cell receptor beta chain in context. CDR3 size: 17 residues. The germline V gene encodes CDR1 MGHRA and CDR2 YSYEKL. Trimming removed 1 base at V and 0 bases at J, with 13 bases between. The data derive from a study of blood T cell repertoires in COVID-19. Produced via immunoSEQ multiplex PCR; TCRdb's table is partial and in-frame only. The repertoire holds about 250,000 clones, with 88% as singletons. The clonotype originates from a man of 80 years or more with acute or convalescent COVID-19. Sequencing input: peripheral blood. The rearrangement joins TRBV4-1 to TRBJ2-1; D unresolved. The CDR3 nucleotides are TGCGCCAGCAGCCAAGTCGGTGCATCAATCTCCTACAATGAGCAGTTCTTC. Protein product: CASSQVGASISYNEQFF.